This T cell receptor beta chain was identified during a study of cytotoxic CD8 clonotypes in ibrutinib-treated CLL. Study background: Partial responders around 24, complete 2; about twelve progressed and around 15 stayed in remission by median approximately 64 months.

Findings and caveats of the study: Under therapy, public clonotypes either contracted or stayed stable, and they were uncommon. Baseline clonality was higher than in age-matched healthy donors and moved in step with circulating CD8+ T-cell counts.

The CDR3 loop spans 14 amino acids. The V segment lost 3 bases and the J segment 6 bases; nucleotides outside the gene matches: 9. Germline V lookup: CDR1 SGDLS, CDR2 YYNGEE. Repertoires were generated with immunoSEQ multiplex PCR, while TCRdb's copy carries only in-frame clones and drops some. Of approximately 280,000 clones in the sample, roughly three quarters were seen once. This clone has a handful of counts. The antigen is unknown. The sample here was PBMCs, taken at disease progression, from a patient treated with ibrutinib. The genes are TRBV9 and TRBJ2-7; the match to TRBD1 covers 7 bases. This TCR came from a human donor with chronic lymphocytic leukemia. The CDR3 DNA sequence: TGTGCCAGCAGCGATGAGACAGGGTTCGGCGAGCAGTACTTC. Amino acids: CASSDETGFGEQYF.